This TCR beta chain was captured in a study of shared clonotypes between healthy human individuals. Details on this clone: Antigen: not known.

Study results and caveats: Represented diversity (both genetic and exposure-history) was limited by the small number of donors. Non-shared clonotypes had lower generation probabilities than those shared by all four donors.

The donors were adults (healthy and HIV-negative) with no recent acute infections or vaccinations. All participating donors were Caucasian adults from Nashville, Tennessee. TCRdb keeps only in-frame clones here, not all; method: immunoSEQ multiplex PCR. The table shows hundreds of thousands of clones, with less than 85% occurring only once. The CDR3 has 12 residues. V was pared by 7 bases and J by 0 bases, with 7 bases between. Germline CDR1 reads SQVTM; CDR2 reads ANQGSEA. This chain uses TRBV29-1 with TRBJ2-1; D is ambiguous. What was sequenced was memory CD4+ T cells sorted from blood. Subset given: CD45RA-negative fraction. This clonotype was sampled from a woman aged 25 to 39 in good health. CDR3 bases: TGCAGCGCCGAGAGCTCCTACAATGAGCAGTTCTTC. This gives the protein CSAESSYNEQFF.